A selection of T cell receptor beta chains follows, all from one sample in a study of blood T cells in healthy people across ages. TCRdb itself ran the 5' RACE reads through MiXCR, one entry per CDR3 protein. Of approximately 1,100,000 distinct CDR3 sequences listed, 35% to 55% were seen once; the top ten hold approximately 17%. The source material was blood. The receptors stem from a woman aged 60-75 years in good health. Both conserved end residues are part of each CDR3. A D gene is named only where the DNA matches it firmly. A clone size is listed for some rows: how often the clone was seen (once, few, many), or a class if it is expanded.

CDR3 length,J gene,V gene,clone size,D gene,CDR3 protein,CDR3 DNA
14,TRBJ2-3,TRBV28,few,TRBD1,CASDTRDSAEAQYF,TGTGCCAGCGACACCCGGGACAGTGCCGAGGCGCAGTATTTT
14,TRBJ1-5,TRBV20-1,few,.,CSARDPRGNQPQHF,TGCAGTGCTAGAGATCCCAGGGGTAATCAGCCCCAGCATTTT
13,TRBJ2-3,TRBV11-2,few,.,CASSSLTSFTQYF,TGTGCCAGCAGCTCCCTCACTAGTTTTACGCAGTATTTT
15,TRBJ1-6,TRBV12-3/TRBV12-4,few,TRBD1,CASSFDRGYNSPLHF,TGTGCCAGCAGTTTCGACAGGGGGTATAATTCACCCCTCCACTTT
13,TRBJ1-1,TRBV29-1,few,TRBD1,CSVYGQGDTEAFF,TGCAGCGTCTACGGACAGGGTGACACTGAAGCTTTCTTT
15,TRBJ2-2,TRBV20-1,.,.,CSARDPGGGIGELFF,TGCAGTGCTAGAGATCCAGGTGGAGGGATCGGGGAGCTGTTTTTT
11,TRBJ2-3,TRBV10-3,.,.,CAISEVDTQYF,TGTGCCATCAGTGAGGTAGATACGCAGTATTTT
14,TRBJ1-1,TRBV10-2,.,TRBD1,CASSAGTGVTEAFF,TGCGCCAGCAGCGCCGGGACAGGAGTCACTGAAGCTTTCTTT
14,TRBJ1-1,TRBV7-2,.,.,CASSTDGRNTEAFF,TGTGCCAGCAGCACCGACGGGAGGAACACTGAAGCTTTCTTT
12,TRBJ2-5,TRBV28,.,.,CASTLGGKTQYF,TGTGCCAGCACTTTGGGGGGAAAGACCCAGTACTTC
15,TRBJ2-3,TRBV4-1,few,TRBD2,CASSQEKAGADTQYF,TGCGCCAGCAGCCAAGAAAAAGCGGGAGCAGATACGCAGTATTTT
15,TRBJ2-7,TRBV27,few,TRBD2,CASSFTSGSIYEQYF,TGTGCCAGCAGTTTTACTAGCGGGAGTATCTACGAGCAGTACTTC
15,TRBJ2-3,TRBV6-6,once,TRBD1,CAGSYPRGQTDTQYF,TGTGCCGGCAGTTACCCCAGGGGGCAGACAGATACGCAGTATTTT
13,TRBJ1-2,TRBV12-3/TRBV12-4,once,.,CASSQLLNYGYTF,TGTGCCAGCAGTCAACTCCTTAACTATGGCTACACCTTC
17,TRBJ2-3,TRBV7-3,few,TRBD2,CASSLSGPGGSKDTQYF,TGTGCCAGCAGCTTAAGCGGGCCGGGCGGGAGTAAAGATACGCAGTATTTT
14,TRBJ2-3,TRBV6-1,.,TRBD2,CASFLAGGPDTQYF,TGTGCCAGCTTTCTAGCGGGAGGGCCAGATACGCAGTATTTT
13,TRBJ1-2,TRBV27,.,TRBD1,CASLGQGAIGYTF,TGTGCCAGCCTGGGACAGGGGGCGATCGGCTACACCTTC
15,TRBJ2-2,TRBV7-8,few,.,CASSQGSHATGELFF,TGTGCCAGCAGCCAGGGGAGCCATGCCACCGGGGAGCTGTTTTTT
16,TRBJ2-1,TRBV6-1,.,.,CASTIPTGRGGNEQFF,TGTGCCAGCACGATACCGACAGGCCGAGGGGGGAATGAGCAGTTCTTC
16,TRBJ2-1,TRBV2,few,.,CASSSGGTSPTREQFF,TGTGCCAGCAGCTCAGGTGGGACATCTCCGACCCGAGAGCAGTTCTTC
13,TRBJ1-5,TRBV20-1,.,.,CSARVRVDQPQHF,TGCAGTGCTAGAGTCAGGGTCGATCAGCCCCAGCATTTT
20,TRBJ2-7,TRBV3-1,.,TRBD2,CASSQALASGRAWVPYEQYF,TGTGCCAGCAGCCAAGCGTTGGCTAGCGGGAGGGCCTGGGTGCCCTACGAGCAGTACTTC
14,TRBJ2-3,TRBV10-3,few,.,CAISSQTSTDTQYF,TGTGCCATCAGCTCTCAGACCAGCACAGATACGCAGTATTTT
16,TRBJ2-3,TRBV2,few,TRBD1,CASSDDRAVGTDTQYF,TGTGCCAGCAGTGATGACAGGGCGGTTGGCACAGATACGCAGTATTTT
15,TRBJ2-1,TRBV7-9,.,TRBD2,CAGSPKRREGNEQFF,TGTGCCGGCAGCCCCAAGAGGCGGGAGGGCAATGAGCAGTTCTTC
18,TRBJ2-1,TRBV7-4,.,TRBD2,CASSLCSGRAEDYNEQFF,TGTGCCAGCAGCTTATGTAGCGGGAGGGCGGAAGACTACAATGAGCAGTTCTTC
16,TRBJ1-5,TRBV7-2,.,.,CASSVYSPGVLQPQHF,TGTGCCAGCAGCGTTTATAGTCCGGGGGTATTACAGCCCCAGCATTTT
12,TRBJ1-2,TRBV12-3/TRBV12-4,.,.,CASSPGRPGYTF,TGTGCCAGCAGTCCGGGACGGCCCGGCTACACCTTC
15,TRBJ2-1,TRBV15,few,.,CATSRYGSSYNEQFF,TGTGCCACCAGCAGATACGGGAGCTCCTACAATGAGCAGTTCTTC
15,TRBJ2-7,TRBV13,few,TRBD1,CASSWTGAASREQYF,TGTGCCAGCAGCTGGACAGGGGCCGCCTCCAGGGAGCAGTACTTC
18,TRBJ1-2,TRBV12-3/TRBV12-4,few,TRBD1,CASSLALRQGKRGYGYTF,TGTGCCAGCAGTTTAGCGCTTAGACAGGGGAAGCGTGGCTATGGCTACACCTTC
14,TRBJ2-7,TRBV12-3/TRBV12-4,.,TRBD2,CASSYSSGRGEQYF,TGTGCCAGCAGTTATTCTAGCGGGAGAGGCGAGCAGTACTTC
15,TRBJ2-1,TRBV7-2,few,TRBD2,CASSAGLAGVNEQFF,TGTGCCAGCAGCGCCGGACTAGCGGGGGTCAATGAGCAGTTCTTC
13,TRBJ1-2,TRBV6-5,.,.,CASSAAAARGYTF,TGTGCCAGCAGTGCGGCGGCAGCACGCGGCTACACCTTC
14,TRBJ2-4,TRBV2,few,.,CASSGEGFKNIQYF,TGTGCCAGCAGTGGAGAAGGGTTCAAAAACATTCAGTACTTC